These 4 T cell receptor beta chains originate from one sample sequenced in a study of CD8+CD57+ T cells in acquired aplastic anemia. For CDR3 and TCR beta VDJ profiling, genomic DNA was the template used. TCRdb reprocessed the reads via MiXCR and lists one record per CDR3 protein. The sample holds 180,000 or so distinct CDR3 sequences, less than 55% seen once. Sequences were obtained from sorted CD4+, CD8+, or CD8+CD57+ T cells (not recorded which) from PBMCs. These receptors were obtained from a human donor in good health.

There are a few counts of this clonotype. A much bigger clone sits one base away, suggesting this may be a read error. The rearrangement joins TRBV2 to TRBJ2-7, with a tentative D call TRBD1 (6 bases). This CDR3 is 15 amino acids long. Looked up from germline, CDR1 is SNHLY and CDR2 is FYNNEI. CDR3 in amino acids: CANSDPDRSEGEQYF. Here the CDR3 DNA reads TGTGCCAACAGTGACCCCGACAGGAGTGAGGGGGAGCAGTACTTC.

Many counts were recorded for this clonotype. The V and J genes are TRBV6-1 and TRBJ2-7, with 11 bases matching TRBD1. Germline values: CDR1 MNHNS, CDR2 SASEGT. CDR3 length: 14 amino acids. Losses at the gene ends were 8 bases for V and 7 bases for J; bases not matched to a gene: 10. CDR3 coding DNA: TGTGCCAGCGTTAAGGGGACAGGGGGGTCGGAGCAGTACTTC. Amino acids: CASVKGTGGSEQYF.

J is TRBJ1-6 and V is TRBV5-1; 9 bases fit TRBD1. CDR3 length: 16 residues. V gave up 4 bases and J gave up 12 bases; unmatched junction bases: 14. Per the germline V gene, CDR1 is SGHRS and CDR2 is YFSETQ. This chain's CDR3 is CASSEDRGTIGLPLHF. CDR3 nucleotides: TGCGCCAGCAGCGAGGACAGGGGAACTATCGGATTACCCCTCCACTTT.

This clonotype has only one observation. The chain combines TRBV5-1 with TRBJ2-1; D may be TRBD2 (5 bases). Germline V gene sequence: CDR1 SGHRS, CDR2 YFSETQ. Trimming shortened V by 4 bases and J by 4 bases, and 12 bases separated the two germline ends. This CDR3 has 14 residues. The CDR3 region has the DNA TGCGCCAGCAGCGAGGGTGGAGGTTACAATGAGCAGTTCTTC. Translated, it gives CASSEGGGYNEQFF.